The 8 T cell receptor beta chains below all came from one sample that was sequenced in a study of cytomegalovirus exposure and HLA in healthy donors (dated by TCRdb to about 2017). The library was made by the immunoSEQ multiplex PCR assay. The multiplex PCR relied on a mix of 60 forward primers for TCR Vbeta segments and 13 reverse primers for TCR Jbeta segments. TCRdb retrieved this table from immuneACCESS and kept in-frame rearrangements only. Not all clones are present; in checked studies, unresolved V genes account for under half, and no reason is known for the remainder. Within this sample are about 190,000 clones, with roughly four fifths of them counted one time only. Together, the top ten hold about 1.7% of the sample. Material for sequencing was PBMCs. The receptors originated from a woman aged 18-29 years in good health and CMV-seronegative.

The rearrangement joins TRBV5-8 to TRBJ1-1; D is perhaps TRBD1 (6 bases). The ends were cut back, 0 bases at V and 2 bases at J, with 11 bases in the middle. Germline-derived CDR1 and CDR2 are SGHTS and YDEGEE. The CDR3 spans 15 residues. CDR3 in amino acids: CASSLVWDTNTEAFF. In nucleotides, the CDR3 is TGTGCCAGCAGCTTGGTCTGGGACACAAACACTGAAGCTTTCTTT. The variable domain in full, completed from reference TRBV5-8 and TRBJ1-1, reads EAGVTQSPTHLIKTRGQQATLRCSPISGHTSVYWYQQALGLGLQFLLWYDEGEERNRGNFPPRFSGRQFPNYSSELNVNALELEDSALYLCASSLVWDTNTEAFFGQGTRLTVV.

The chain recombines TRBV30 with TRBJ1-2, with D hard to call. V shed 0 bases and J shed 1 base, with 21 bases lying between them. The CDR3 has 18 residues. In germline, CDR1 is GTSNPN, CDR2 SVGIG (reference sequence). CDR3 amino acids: CAWSVWNPSGRLNYGYTF. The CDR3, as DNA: TGTGCCTGGAGTGTATGGAACCCGAGCGGGCGGCTTAACTATGGCTACACCTTC.

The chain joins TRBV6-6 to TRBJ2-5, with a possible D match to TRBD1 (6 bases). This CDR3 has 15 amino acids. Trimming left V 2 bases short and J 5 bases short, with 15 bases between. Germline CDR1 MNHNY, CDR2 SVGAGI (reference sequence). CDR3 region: CASSYKDSRAETQYF. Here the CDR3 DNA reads TGTGCCAGCAGTTACAAGGACAGCCGGGCGGAGACCCAGTACTTC.

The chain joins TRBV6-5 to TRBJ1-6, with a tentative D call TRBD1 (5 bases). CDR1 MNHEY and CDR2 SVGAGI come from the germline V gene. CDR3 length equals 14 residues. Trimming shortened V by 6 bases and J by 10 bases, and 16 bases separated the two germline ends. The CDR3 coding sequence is TGTGCCAGCAGGAGTTCGGGGCGGGGATCACCCCTCCACTTT. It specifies CASRSSGRGSPLHF.

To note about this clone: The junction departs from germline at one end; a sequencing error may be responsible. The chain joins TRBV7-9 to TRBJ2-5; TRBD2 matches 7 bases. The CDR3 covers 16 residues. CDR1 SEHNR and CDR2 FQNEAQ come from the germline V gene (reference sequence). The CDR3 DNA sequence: TGTTCCAGCAGCTTCTTTGCGGGAGCAGTTTTGGAGACCCAGTACTTC. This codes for CSSSFFAGAVLETQYF.

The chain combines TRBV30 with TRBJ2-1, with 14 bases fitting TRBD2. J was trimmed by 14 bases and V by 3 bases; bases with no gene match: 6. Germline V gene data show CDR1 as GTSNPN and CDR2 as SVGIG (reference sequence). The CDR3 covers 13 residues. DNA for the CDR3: TGTGCCTGGAGGGGCGGGACTAGCGGGAGAGAGTTCTTC. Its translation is CAWRGGTSGREFF.

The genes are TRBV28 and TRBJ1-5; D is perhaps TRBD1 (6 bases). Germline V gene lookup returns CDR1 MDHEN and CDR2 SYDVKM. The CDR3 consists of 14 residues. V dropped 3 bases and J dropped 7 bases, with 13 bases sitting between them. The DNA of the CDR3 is TGTGCCAGCAGTTTTTCAGGGGCTGGACAGCCCCAGCATTTT. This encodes CASSFSGAGQPQHF.

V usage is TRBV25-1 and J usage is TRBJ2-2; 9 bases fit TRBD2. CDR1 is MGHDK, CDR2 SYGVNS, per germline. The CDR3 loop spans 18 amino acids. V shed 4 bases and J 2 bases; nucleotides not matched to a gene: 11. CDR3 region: CASSGRAIAGVNTGELFF. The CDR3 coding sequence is TGTGCCAGCAGTGGGCGGGCTATAGCGGGAGTCAACACCGGGGAGCTGTTTTTT.